This T cell receptor (beta chain) comes out of a study of T cells in localized non-small cell lung cancer. Germline CDR1 and CDR2: SGHTA and FQGNSA. The CDR3 length is 14 residues. V was pared by 6 bases and J by 5 bases, with 7 bases of the junction left unmatched. Overall study findings and caveats: Higher T cell density in the blood was associated with longer overall survival, whereas higher adjacent-lung clonality associated with shorter survival.

Clones were read by immunoSEQ multiplex PCR, and TCRdb kept only the in-frame ones, dropping some. The data contain around 34,000 clones, around 93% of them singletons. Concerning this clone: Its cognate antigen is unknown.

The starting material was peripheral blood, obtained before any cancer treatment. This chain connects TRBV7-2 to TRBJ1-1; 9 bases match TRBD1. This receptor was taken from a female donor over 55 with stage I lung adenocarcinoma. As DNA, the CDR3 is TGTGCCAGCAGTCAACAGGGGGCACGTACTGAAGCTTTCTTT. Translating it yields CASSQQGARTEAFF. Filled out from reference TRBV7-2 and TRBJ1-1, the complete variable domain reads GAGVSQSPSNKVTEKGKDVELRCDPISGHTALYWYRQSLGQGLEFLIYFQGNSAPDKSGLPSDRFSAERTGGSVSTLTIQRTQQEDSAVYLCASSQQGARTEAFFGQGTRLTVV.